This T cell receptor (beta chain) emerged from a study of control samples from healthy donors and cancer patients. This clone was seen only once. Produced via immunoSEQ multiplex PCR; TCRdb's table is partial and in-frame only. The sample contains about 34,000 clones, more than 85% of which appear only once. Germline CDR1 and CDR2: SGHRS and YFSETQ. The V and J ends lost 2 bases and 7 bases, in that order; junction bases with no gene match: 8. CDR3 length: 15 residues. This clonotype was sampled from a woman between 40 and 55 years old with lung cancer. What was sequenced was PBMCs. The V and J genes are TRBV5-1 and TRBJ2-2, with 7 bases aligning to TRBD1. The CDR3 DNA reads TGCGCCAGCAGCTTCCAAGACAGGGCGGGCGGGGAGCTGTTTTTT. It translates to CASSFQDRAGGELFF.